The T cell receptor (beta chain) described here comes from a study of blood T cells in healthy people across ages (dated by TCRdb to about 2015). Describing the broader study: In model experiments, template switching captured about one uniquely barcoded TCR beta cDNA molecule for every two T cells. The donors were split into four age groups: young (average 16 years), middle-aged (over 35), aged (about 62) and long-lived (about 82). The study analyzed two additional independent replicas of 1 million unique cDNA reads from the same blood draw for two donors, one aged 18 to 30 and one aged 80 or older. Donors of different ages were randomly distributed across sequencing lanes to avoid experimental bias. Age-related changes in TCR beta repertoire diversity were measured in the study by deep sequencing normalized with unique cDNA molecular identifiers.

General study outcomes and caveats: Since profiling was done on bulk unsorted PBMCs, naive and antigen-experienced compartments could not be conclusively compared. The long-lived group showed more naive CD4+ T cells, fewer expanded clones and increased TCR diversity than the aged group, suggesting age selection. Observed TCR beta diversity per million T cells fell roughly linearly with age, and a significant reduction was already apparent by age around 40. There was a strong correlation between observed TCR beta diversity and the percentage of naive T cells measured by flow cytometry. Total diversity estimates from one million sequenced T cells were considered lower bounds and underestimates. Donor CMV infection status was unknown, potentially confounding age-related changes in expanded clonotypes.

Systemically healthy Caucasian individuals from Russia, about 38 in total and aged about 6 to 90 years, were included as donors. Each donor gave ten milliliters of peripheral blood, collected into EDTA-treated Vacutainer tubes. PBMCs were isolated by Ficoll-Paque density-gradient centrifugation, with at least 6 million obtained per sample. Total RNA, at least 6 micrograms per sample, was extracted from PBMCs with Trizol reagent. Naive CD45RAhigh/CD27high T cell percentages were measured by flow cytometry on a PBMC aliquot from every donor. The protocol used for the library was 5' RACE. Sequenced on an Illumina HiSeq 2500. A second PCR of roughly 6 to 12 cycles was run with a J-beta primer mix and a sample-barcoded 5' primer. A template-switch 5' adaptor carrying 12 random nucleotides introduced a unique molecular identifier onto each TCR beta cDNA molecule. Each sample yielded at least 2.5 million CDR3-containing paired-end reads. First-strand cDNA was synthesized from all RNA with the Mint cDNA synthesis kit, primed by a TRBC-specific oligonucleotide. All cDNA was treated with uracil-DNA glycosylase and then went through a first 18-cycle PCR with the universal primers M1SS and BC2_uni_R. As for the authors' bioinformatics: Each sample was normalized by randomly selecting 1 million high-quality reads, each carrying a distinct molecular identifier. Reads with shared molecular identifiers were discarded instead of being binned into consensus sequences. MiTCR, with a Q25 quality threshold and the strictest error-elimination algorithm, was used for CDR3 identification, clonotype clustering and error correction. Lower-bound total TCR beta diversity was estimated with a nonparametric unseen species model using Euler transformation. TCRdb trimmed public reads at Q25 via fastp, called clones via MiXCR and kept in-frame beta chains. Every distinct CDR3 protein forms one entry, paired with its most common genes and DNA. These V and J calls derive from TCRdb rather than the authors' analysis. This sample has about 680,000 distinct CDR3 sequences in its table, and roughly 49% of those were observed once. The ten largest clones take up roughly 34% of the sample.

Germline trimming amounts to 3 bases on V and 3 bases on J, with 14 as the count of junction bases outside the gene matches. CDR1 ENHRY and CDR2 SYGVKD are derived from the germline V gene. Measured from the cysteine to the phenylalanine, the CDR3 is 19 residues long. Only the CDR3 DNA stays, 57 bases, in frame from base 1. Concerning this clonotype: The antigen it binds to is not known. One base away there is no much larger clone; base qualities are not given.

This sequence uses TRBV10-3 and TRBJ2-7, and 13 bases in between align with TRBD2. The receptor was derived from a woman aged 60 to 75 in good health. The material sequenced was blood. The CDR3 has the sequence CAISDPGLAGTKRSYEQYF. The DNA sequence reads TGTGCCATCAGTGACCCGGGACTAGCGGGAACAAAAAGAAGCTACGAGCAGTACTTC.